A single sample gave rise to the 26 T cell receptor beta chains below, sequenced in a study of spatial heterogeneity in lung cancer. TCRdb redid the calling of the 5' RACE reads with MiXCR, one entry per CDR3 protein. This table has 48,000 or so distinct CDR3 sequences, approximately 5.7% appearing once. The time point: sample taken at primary tumor resection. The sequences come from PBMCs, collected at surgery. Receptors originate from a male donor with early-stage non-small cell lung cancer.

This clonotype was seen repeatedly, ten times or more. The rearrangement uses TRBV6-5 and TRBJ2-3, with TRBD2 matching over 10 bases. The germline V gene has CDR1 MNHEY and CDR2 SVGAGI. V lost 2 bases, J lost 4 bases, and 12 bases stayed unmatched. The CDR3 spans 18 residues. The CDR3 coding sequence is TGTGCCAGCAGTTACCACCCGCAACTAGCGGGAAGCTCAGATACGCAGTATTTT. Translating gives CASSYHPQLAGSSDTQYF.

This clonotype was counted at least ten times. V usage is TRBV19 and J usage is TRBJ1-5, with no clear D. This CDR3 contains 15 residues. V dropped 3 bases and J dropped 1 base, with 10 bases sitting between them. Germline lookup yields CDR1 LNHDA and CDR2 SQIVND (reference sequence). CDR3 in amino acids: CASSIKGTSNQPQHF. The CDR3 DNA reads TGTGCCAGTAGTATCAAGGGTACGAGCAATCAGCCCCAGCATTTT.

This clonotype was detected only a few times. CDR3: CASSLWTSGRAKTQYF. CDR3 DNA: TGTGCCAGCAGTCTATGGACTAGCGGGAGGGCAAAGACCCAGTACTTC. This sequence joins TRBV6-5 and TRBJ2-5; 15 positions agree with TRBD2. J gave up 6 bases and V 5 bases, and 7 bases lay outside the gene matches. Germline values: CDR1 MNHEY, CDR2 SVGAGI. CDR3 length equals 16 residues.

This clonotype was observed at least ten times. V and J are TRBV20-1 and TRBJ2-3; the D is unclear. The V end was cut by 0 bases, the J end by 4 bases, with 14 bases between. CDR3 length: 15 amino acids. Germline-derived CDR1 and CDR2 are DFQATT and SNEGSKA (reference sequence). CDR3 sequence reads: CSAREGTVAPDTQYF. In DNA, the CDR3 is TGCAGTGCTAGAGAGGGTACCGTTGCGCCAGATACGCAGTATTTT.

This clonotype was recorded at least ten times. The chain is built from TRBV7-9 and TRBJ2-7; 10 bases match TRBD1. CDR3 length: 15 amino acids. Germline assignment: CDR1 SEHNR and CDR2 FQNEAQ (reference sequence). Trimming took 1 base from V and 3 from J; bases not matched to a gene: 3. The CDR3 DNA reads as TGTGCCAGCAGCTTAGGCGGGACAGGGGTCTACGAGCAGTACTTC. Translated, it gives CASSLGGTGVYEQYF.

This clonotype was seen many times. The rearrangement joins TRBV6-2 or TRBV6-3 to TRBJ2-1; tentatively, D is TRBD2 (5 bases). CDR1 is MNHEY and CDR2 is SVGEGT in the germline V gene. The CDR3 totals 13 residues. The V end lost 7 bases, the J end lost 1 base, and 8 bases lay between the germline ends. For the CDR3, the DNA is TGTGCCAGCACGGGGTCTTCCTACAATGAGCAGTTCTTC. It encodes CASTGSSYNEQFF.

This clonotype was counted many times. V is TRBV19 and J is TRBJ2-1; TRBD2 matches at 7 bases. Germline CDR1 and CDR2: LNHDA and SQIVND (reference sequence). The junction had 7 bases not matched to a gene; V was cut back by 6 bases and J by 8 bases. The CDR3 is made up of 13 amino acids. The CDR3 spells CASSTGTTYEQFF. CDR3 coding DNA: TGTGCCAGTAGCACCGGGACTACGTATGAGCAGTTCTTC.

This chain connects TRBV20-1 to TRBJ2-7, with 7 bases aligning to TRBD1. Germline assignment: CDR1 DFQATT and CDR2 SNEGSKA (reference sequence). V lost 5 bases to trimming and J lost 4 bases; unmatched junction nucleotides: 5. This CDR3 is built from 12 residues. CDR3 protein: CSASHRGYEQYF. In DNA, the CDR3 is TGCAGTGCTTCACACAGGGGATACGAGCAGTACTTC.

At least ten counts were recorded for this clonotype. The V and J genes are TRBV29-1 and TRBJ1-3; D possibly corresponds to TRBD1 (5 bases). The V end lost 6 bases, the J end lost 0 bases, and 12 bases lay between the germline ends. CDR1 is SQVTM, CDR2 ANQGSEA, per germline. The length of the CDR3 is 14 residues. CDR3 sequence reads: CSVGDVFSGNTIYF. As DNA, the CDR3 is TGCAGCGTCGGGGACGTCTTCTCTGGAAACACCATATATTTT.

The sample holds one count of this clonotype. The V and J genes are TRBV6-2 or TRBV6-3 and TRBJ2-1; 11 bases are shared with TRBD2. The V gene end was trimmed by 4 bases and the J gene end by 7 bases; junction bases not matched to a gene: 9. This CDR3 is built from 16 residues. CDR1 MNHEY and CDR2 SVGEGT come from the germline V gene. The CDR3 nucleotides are TGTGCCAGCAGTTCCCAGACTAGCGGGATACGTAATGAGCAGTTCTTC. Protein sequence: CASSSQTSGIRNEQFF.

In its sample, this clonotype was seen many times. The V gene is TRBV5-4, the J gene TRBJ2-1; tentative D call: TRBD2 (6 bases). There are 15 residues in the CDR3. V was shortened by 0 bases and J by 2 bases, with 9 bases between the two germline ends. Germline CDR1 reads SGHNT; CDR2 reads YYREEE (reference sequence). The CDR3 loop is CASSLDSGTYNEQFF. The CDR3, as DNA: TGTGCCAGCAGCTTGGATAGCGGAACCTACAATGAGCAGTTCTTC.

This clonotype was observed many times. The chain uses TRBV20-1 and TRBJ2-7; 10 bases fit TRBD1. Losses at the gene ends were 6 bases for V and 2 bases for J; bases not matched to a gene: 4. CDR3 length: 13 residues. Germline-derived CDR1 and CDR2 are DFQATT and SNEGSKA (reference sequence). The CDR3 region has the DNA TGCAGTGCCAAGGGACAGGGGACCTACGAGCAGTACTTC. It yields the protein CSAKGQGTYEQYF.

This clonotype appeared many times. The chain carries TRBV6-6 and TRBJ2-1; TRBD2 is a possible D gene (7 bases). Germline CDR1 reads MNHNY; CDR2 reads SVGAGI (reference sequence). The germline V and J ends were trimmed by 5 bases and 0 bases, with 14 bases remaining between them. The CDR3 has 16 amino acids. The chain's CDR3 is CASSPRGGSSYNEQFF. CDR3 nucleotides: TGTGCCAGCAGTCCCCGCGGGGGCAGCTCCTACAATGAGCAGTTCTTC.

There are many counts of this clonotype. V usage is TRBV6-5 and J usage is TRBJ2-7; D possibly corresponds to TRBD2 (5 bases). Trimming removed 4 bases at V and 4 bases at J, with 17 bases between. The CDR3 is 15 amino acids. Germline loops: CDR1 MNHEY, CDR2 SVGAGI. CDR3 amino acids: CASSSRSRTFYEQYF. The CDR3 nucleotides read TGTGCCAGCAGTTCCCGAAGCAGGACTTTTTACGAGCAGTACTTC.

This clonotype occurred many times. This chain links TRBV15 with TRBJ2-6; D might be TRBD1 (5 bases). The CDR3 contains 16 residues. Germline V lookup: CDR1 LNHNV, CDR2 YYDKDF (reference sequence). V lost 1 base and J lost 0, with 7 bases in between. CDR3 coding DNA: TGTGCCACCAGCAGAGCAGGGCGCTCTGGGGCCAACGTCCTGACTTTC. This gives the protein CATSRAGRSGANVLTF.

Ten or more counts support this clonotype. The chain is built from TRBV7-9 and TRBJ2-7; D not resolved. The CDR3 is 11 residues long. Germline CDR1 is SEHNR and CDR2 is FQNEAQ (reference sequence). Trimming removed 2 bases from V and 3 bases from J, with 2 bases in between. CDR3: CASSLFYEQYF. The CDR3 DNA follows: TGTGCCAGCAGCTTATTCTACGAGCAGTACTTC. Complete variable domain (other parts from reference TRBV7-9 and TRBJ2-7): DTGVSQNPRHKITKRGQNVTFRCDPISEHNRLYWYRQTLGQGPEFLTYFQNEAQLEKSRLLSDRFSAERPKGSFSTLEIQRTEQGDSAMYLCASSLFYEQYFGPGTRLTVT.

This clonotype was observed at least ten times. The CDR3 DNA reads TGTGCCAGCAGCCGGACTACCGGGTCCGGGGAGCTGTTTTTT. It translates to CASSRTTGSGELFF. This rearrangement joins TRBV11-3 to TRBJ2-2, with a weak D call TRBD2 (6 bases). V lost 5 bases to trimming and J lost 6 bases, with 13 bases between them. Germline V CDR1 and CDR2: SGHNT, YENEEA. The CDR3 has 14 amino acids.

This clonotype was observed a few times. V gene TRBV6-6 combines with J gene TRBJ1-2; tentative D call: TRBD1 (6 bases). The CDR3 extends over 16 amino acids. V was shortened by 6 bases and J by 0 bases, with 17 bases between the two germline ends. Germline CDR1 is MNHNY and CDR2 is SVGAGI (reference sequence). The CDR3 sequence is CASSSLRDNANYGYTF. CDR3 in DNA: TGTGCCAGCAGCTCCCTTCGGGACAACGCTAACTATGGCTACACCTTC.

In regard to this clonotype: This may come from a read error, since a much larger clone is one base off. The V and J genes are TRBV25-1 and TRBJ1-6; tentative D call: TRBD1 (5 bases). Deletions cut 4 bases from V and 7 bases from J, with 11 bases between. CDR1 and CDR2 (germline): MGHDK, SYGVNS. The CDR3 is 14 amino acids. CDR3 in amino acids: CASSVGTENSPLHF. CDR3 sequence (DNA): TGTGCCAGCAGTGTCGGGACTGAAAATTCACCCCTCCACTTT.

This clonotype was observed at least ten times. The chain uses TRBV12-3 or TRBV12-4 and TRBJ2-5; 8 bases align to TRBD2. The CDR3 loop spans 17 amino acids. V lost 3 bases to trimming and J lost 1 base; unmatched junction nucleotides: 10. The CDR3: CASSFGAQREIQETQYF. Written as DNA, the CDR3 is TGTGCCAGCAGTTTTGGAGCCCAGCGGGAGATCCAAGAGACCCAGTACTTC.

This clonotype was observed at least ten times. The rearrangement uses TRBV7-9 and TRBJ2-3; the D is unclear. Germline values: CDR1 SEHNR, CDR2 FQNEAQ (reference sequence). V lost 5 bases and J lost 4, with 13 bases in between. The CDR3 has 14 residues. The CDR3 DNA sequence: TGTGCCAGCAGCCGACCGTTCCGCTCAGATACGCAGTATTTT. The encoded protein is CASSRPFRSDTQYF.

By its share, this clonotype is medium-sized. The chain uses TRBV11-3 and TRBJ2-5; 10 bases match TRBD2. The CDR3 runs 13 residues. Trimming took 4 bases from V and 5 from J; bases not matched to a gene: 1. The germline V gene encodes CDR1 SGHNT and CDR2 YENEEA. The CDR3 loop reads CASSSSGSETQYF. CDR3 in DNA: TGTGCCAGCAGCTCTAGCGGGAGCGAGACCCAGTACTTC.

This clonotype was seen a few times. This sequence joins TRBV7-9 and TRBJ1-5, with no clear D. V lost 1 base and J lost 5, with 6 bases in between. The CDR3 sequence is 13 residues long. Germline V gives CDR1 SEHNR, CDR2 FQNEAQ (reference sequence). CDR3 bases: TGTGCCAGCAGCTTAGGGCTCCATCAGCCCCAGCATTTT. It codes for CASSLGLHQPQHF.

This clonotype was seen a few times. The chain links TRBV20-1 to TRBJ1-2; D is perhaps TRBD1 (5 bases). Trimming pared 4 bases from V and 8 bases from J, leaving 17 bases between. Germline V CDR1 and CDR2: DFQATT, SNEGSKA (reference sequence). The CDR3 extends over 13 amino acids. Here the CDR3 DNA reads TGCAGTGCTACCTCCGGGGGGGAGGGCGGCTACACCTTC. Translated, it gives CSATSGGEGGYTF.

This clonotype was counted at least ten times. This chain connects TRBV4-1 to TRBJ1-2, with 7 bases that match TRBD1. The CDR3 has 16 residues. Trimming at V came to 4 bases and at J to 0 bases, leaving 8 bases not matched to a gene. Germline V gives CDR1 MGHRA, CDR2 YSYEKL. The DNA of the CDR3 is TGCGCCAGCAGCCGCCTAGACAGGGATCCTAACTATGGCTACACCTTC. Encoded protein: CASSRLDRDPNYGYTF.

This clonotype was seen only a few times. This chain connects TRBV7-9 to TRBJ1-1; TRBD1 matches at 8 bases. V trimming: 0 bases; J trimming: 4 bases; junction bases outside the gene matches: 1. From germline, CDR1 is SEHNR and CDR2 FQNEAQ (reference sequence). The CDR3 spans 14 residues. The CDR3 reads CASSLATGGTEAFF. As DNA, the CDR3 is TGTGCCAGCAGCTTAGCCACAGGGGGCACTGAAGCTTTCTTT.